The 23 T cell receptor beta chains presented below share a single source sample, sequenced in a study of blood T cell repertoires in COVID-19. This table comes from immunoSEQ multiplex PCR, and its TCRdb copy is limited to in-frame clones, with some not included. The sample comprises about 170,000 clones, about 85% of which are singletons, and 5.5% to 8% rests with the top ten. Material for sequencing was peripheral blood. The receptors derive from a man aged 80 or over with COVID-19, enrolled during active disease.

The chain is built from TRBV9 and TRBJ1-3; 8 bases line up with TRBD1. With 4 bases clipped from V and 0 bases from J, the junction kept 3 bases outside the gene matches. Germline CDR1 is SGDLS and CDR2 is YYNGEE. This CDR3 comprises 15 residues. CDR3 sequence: CASSPDRVSGNTIYF. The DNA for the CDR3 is TGTGCCAGCAGCCCGGACAGGGTCTCTGGAAACACCATATATTTT.

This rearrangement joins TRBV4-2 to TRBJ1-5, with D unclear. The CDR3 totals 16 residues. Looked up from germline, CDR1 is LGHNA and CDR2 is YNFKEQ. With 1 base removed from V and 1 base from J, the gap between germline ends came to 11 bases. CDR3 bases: TGTGCCAGCAGCCAAGCTCTAACCGCGAGCAATCAGCCCCAGCATTTT. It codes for CASSQALTASNQPQHF.

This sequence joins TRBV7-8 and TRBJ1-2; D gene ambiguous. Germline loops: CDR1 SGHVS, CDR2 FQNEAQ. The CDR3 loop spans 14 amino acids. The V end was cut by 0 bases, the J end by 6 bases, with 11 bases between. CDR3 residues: CASSLAVRGDGYTF. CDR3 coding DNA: TGTGCCAGCAGCTTAGCGGTCCGGGGAGATGGCTACACCTTC.

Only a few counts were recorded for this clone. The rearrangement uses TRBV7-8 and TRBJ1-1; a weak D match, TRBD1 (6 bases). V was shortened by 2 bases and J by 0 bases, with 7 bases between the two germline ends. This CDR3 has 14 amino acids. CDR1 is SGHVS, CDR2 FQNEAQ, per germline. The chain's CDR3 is CASSLTGMNTEAFF. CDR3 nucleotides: TGTGCCAGCAGCTTAACAGGGATGAACACTGAAGCTTTCTTT.

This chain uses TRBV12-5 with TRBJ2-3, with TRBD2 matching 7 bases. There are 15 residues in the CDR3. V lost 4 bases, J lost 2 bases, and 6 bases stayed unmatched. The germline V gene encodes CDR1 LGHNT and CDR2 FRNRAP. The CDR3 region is CASGWGGPYTDTQYF. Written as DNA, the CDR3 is TGTGCTAGTGGTTGGGGGGGACCATACACAGATACGCAGTATTTT.

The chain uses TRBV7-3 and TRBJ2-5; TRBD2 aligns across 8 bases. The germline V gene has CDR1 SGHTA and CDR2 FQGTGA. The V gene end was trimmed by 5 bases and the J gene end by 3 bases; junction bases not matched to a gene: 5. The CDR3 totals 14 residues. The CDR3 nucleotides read TGTGCCAGCAGCCCGGGGGGGGTTAAAGAGACCCAGTACTTC. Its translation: CASSPGGVKETQYF.

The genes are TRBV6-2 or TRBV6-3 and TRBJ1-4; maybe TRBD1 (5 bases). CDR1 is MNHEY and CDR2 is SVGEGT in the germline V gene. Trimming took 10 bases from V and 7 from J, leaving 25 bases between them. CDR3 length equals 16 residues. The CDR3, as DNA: TGTGCCACCCGCCCGCTGGGGCGGGACGTGGGTGAAAAACTGTTTTTT. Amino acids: CATRPLGRDVGEKLFF.

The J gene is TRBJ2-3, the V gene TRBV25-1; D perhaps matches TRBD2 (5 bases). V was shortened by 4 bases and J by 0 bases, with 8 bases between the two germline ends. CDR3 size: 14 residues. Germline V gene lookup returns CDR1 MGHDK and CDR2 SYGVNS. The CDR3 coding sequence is TGTGCCAGCAGTGTGGGCGGGAGCACAGATACGCAGTATTTT. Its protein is CASSVGGSTDTQYF.

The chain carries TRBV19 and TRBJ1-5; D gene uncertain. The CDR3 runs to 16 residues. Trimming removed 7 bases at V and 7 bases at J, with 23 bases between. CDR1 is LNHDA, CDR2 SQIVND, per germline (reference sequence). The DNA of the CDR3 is TGTGCCAGTAAATCCTCCCAAGCGGCGTTAGGGCAGCCCCAGCATTTT. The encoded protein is CASKSSQAALGQPQHF. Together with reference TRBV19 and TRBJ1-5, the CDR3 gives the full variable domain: DGGITQSPKYLFRKEGQNVTLSCEQNLNHDAMYWYRQDPGQGLRLIYYSQIVNDFQKGDIAEGYSVSREKKESFPLTVTSAQKNPTAFYLCASKSSQAALGQPQHFGDGTRLSIL.

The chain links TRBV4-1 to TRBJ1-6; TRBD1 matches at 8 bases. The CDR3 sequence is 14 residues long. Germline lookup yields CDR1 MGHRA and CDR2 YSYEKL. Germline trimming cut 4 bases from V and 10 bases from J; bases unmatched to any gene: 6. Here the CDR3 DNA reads TGCGCCAGCAGCCTCCGGACAGGGAGCTCACCCCTCCACTTT. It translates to CASSLRTGSSPLHF.

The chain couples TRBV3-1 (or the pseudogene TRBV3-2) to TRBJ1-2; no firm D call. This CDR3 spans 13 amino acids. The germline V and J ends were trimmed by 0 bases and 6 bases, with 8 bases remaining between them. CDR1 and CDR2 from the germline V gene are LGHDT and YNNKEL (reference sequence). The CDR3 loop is CASSQDSSDGYTF. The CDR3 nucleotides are TGTGCCAGCAGCCAAGATAGCTCGGATGGCTACACCTTC.

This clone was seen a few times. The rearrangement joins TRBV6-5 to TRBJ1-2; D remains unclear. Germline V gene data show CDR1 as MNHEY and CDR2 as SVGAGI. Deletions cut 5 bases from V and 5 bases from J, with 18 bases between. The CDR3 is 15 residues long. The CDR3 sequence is CASSSGREGLYGYTF. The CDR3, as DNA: TGTGCCAGCAGTAGCGGACGGGAGGGTCTATATGGCTACACCTTC.

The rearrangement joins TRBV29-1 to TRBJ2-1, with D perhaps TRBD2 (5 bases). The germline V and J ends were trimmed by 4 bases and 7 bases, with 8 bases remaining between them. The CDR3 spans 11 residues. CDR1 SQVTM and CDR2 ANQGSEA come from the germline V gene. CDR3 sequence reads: CSVVRGNEQFF. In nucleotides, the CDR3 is TGCAGCGTTGTCAGAGGGAATGAGCAGTTCTTC.

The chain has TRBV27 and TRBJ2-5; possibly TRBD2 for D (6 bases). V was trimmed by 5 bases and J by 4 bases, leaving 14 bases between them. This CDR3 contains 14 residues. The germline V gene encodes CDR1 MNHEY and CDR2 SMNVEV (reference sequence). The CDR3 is CASSKRRDRETQYF. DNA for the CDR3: TGTGCCAGCAGTAAGAGGAGGGACCGAGAGACCCAGTACTTC.

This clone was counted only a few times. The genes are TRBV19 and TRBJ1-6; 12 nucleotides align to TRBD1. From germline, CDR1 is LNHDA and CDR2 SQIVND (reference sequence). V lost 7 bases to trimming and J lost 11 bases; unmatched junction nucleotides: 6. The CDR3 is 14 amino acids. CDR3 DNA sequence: TGTGCCAGTACGGGACAGGGGGCGGTTGCACCCCTCCACTTT. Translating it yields CASTGQGAVAPLHF.

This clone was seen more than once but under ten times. The CDR3 DNA is TGTGCCATCAGTGATTATCAGTTTTATGGCTACACCTTC. Protein sequence: CAISDYQFYGYTF. The gene calls are TRBV10-3 and TRBJ1-2, with D hard to call. In germline, CDR1 is ENHRY, CDR2 SYGVKD. The CDR3 runs 13 residues. V was shortened by 3 bases and J by 5 bases, with 10 bases between the two germline ends.

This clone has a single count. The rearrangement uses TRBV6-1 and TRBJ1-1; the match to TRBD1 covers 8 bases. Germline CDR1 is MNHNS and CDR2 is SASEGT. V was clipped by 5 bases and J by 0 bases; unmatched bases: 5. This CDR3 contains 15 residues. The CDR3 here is CASSKRDRLNTEAFF. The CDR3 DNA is TGTGCCAGCAGTAAAAGGGACAGGCTGAACACTGAAGCTTTCTTT.

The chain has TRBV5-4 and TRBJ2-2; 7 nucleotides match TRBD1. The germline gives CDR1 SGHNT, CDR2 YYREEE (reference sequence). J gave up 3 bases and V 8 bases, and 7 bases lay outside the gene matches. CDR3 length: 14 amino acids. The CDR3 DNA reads TGTGCCAGTTACCGGGACAGCCACACCGGGGAGCTGTTTTTT. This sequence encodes CASYRDSHTGELFF.

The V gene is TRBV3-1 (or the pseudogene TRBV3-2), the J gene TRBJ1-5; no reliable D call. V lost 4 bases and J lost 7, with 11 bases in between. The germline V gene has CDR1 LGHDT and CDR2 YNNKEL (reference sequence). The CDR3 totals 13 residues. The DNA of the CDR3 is TGTGCCAGCAGCCCCGGGTCTGGACAGCCCCAGCATTTT. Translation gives CASSPGSGQPQHF.

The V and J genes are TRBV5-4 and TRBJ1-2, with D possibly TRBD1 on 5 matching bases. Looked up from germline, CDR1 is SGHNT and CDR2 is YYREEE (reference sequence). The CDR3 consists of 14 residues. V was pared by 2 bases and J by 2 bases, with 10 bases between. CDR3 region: CASSFLAGNYGYTF. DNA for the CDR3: TGTGCCAGCAGCTTTCTCGCAGGGAACTATGGCTACACCTTC.

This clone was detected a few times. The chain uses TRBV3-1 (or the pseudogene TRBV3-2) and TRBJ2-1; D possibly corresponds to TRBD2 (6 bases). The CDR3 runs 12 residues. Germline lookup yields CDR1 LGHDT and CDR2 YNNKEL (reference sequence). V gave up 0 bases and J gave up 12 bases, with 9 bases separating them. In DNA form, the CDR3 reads TGTGCCAGCAGCCAAGATCGGAGGGGGCAGTTCTTC. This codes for CASSQDRRGQFF.

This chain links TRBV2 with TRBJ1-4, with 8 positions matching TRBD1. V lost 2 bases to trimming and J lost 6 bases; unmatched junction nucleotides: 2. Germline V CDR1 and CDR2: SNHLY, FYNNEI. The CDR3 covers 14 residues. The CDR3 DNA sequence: TGTGCCAGCAGTGAATTACAGGGGGATGAAAAACTGTTTTTT. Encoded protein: CASSELQGDEKLFF.

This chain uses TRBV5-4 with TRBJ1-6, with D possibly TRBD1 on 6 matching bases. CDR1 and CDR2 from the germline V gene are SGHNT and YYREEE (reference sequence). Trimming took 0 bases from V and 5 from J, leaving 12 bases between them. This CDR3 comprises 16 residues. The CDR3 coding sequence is TGTGCCAGCAGCTTGGGGACTGGGACACATAATTCACCCCTCCACTTT. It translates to CASSLGTGTHNSPLHF.